These T cell receptor beta chains were read from a single sample in a study of T cell responses to AZD1222 COVID-19 vaccine. TCRdb's copy holds only in-frame clones and misses some; the assay was immunoSEQ multiplex PCR. The table shows some 150,000 clones, with 85% to 95% occurring only once. The specimen comprised peripheral blood, sampled on day 0 of AZD1222 vaccination. The source is an adult in good health. CDR3s include the opening cysteine and the closing phenylalanine or tryptophan. The D gene is left open where the match is weak. Not every row has a clone size; where given, it reads once, few, many or a size class.

>TRBV18|TRBD2|TRBJ2-2|-
TGTGCCAGCGGTACCGGACTAGCCATCGGGGAGCTGTTTTTT
CASGTGLAIGELFF
>TRBV6-1|-|TRBJ1-5|-
TGTGCCAGCAGTGGGGACCTATTTCTCGGGAGCAATCAGCCCCAGCATTTT
CASSGDLFLGSNQPQHF
>TRBV6-5|-|TRBJ1-1|-
TGTGCCAGCAGAATTGGGCAGATTAACACTGAAGCTTTCTTT
CASRIGQINTEAFF
>TRBV6-1|-|TRBJ2-7|-
TGTGCCAGCAGTGAAGTTAACTCCTACGAGCAGTACTTC
CASSEVNSYEQYF
>TRBV28|-|TRBJ1-2|-
TGTGCCAGCGGTGACTTGTTTGGCTACACCTTC
CASGDLFGYTF
>TRBV2|-|TRBJ1-6|-
TGTGCCAGCAGTGAGTCACAGGGAGGAGTGTACTCACCCCTCCACTTT
CASSESQGGVYSPLHF
>TRBV29-1|TRBD1|TRBJ2-3|once
TGCAGCGTCGGGACAGGGGAGACAGATACGCAGTATTTT
CSVGTGETDTQYF
>TRBV29-1|-|TRBJ1-1|-
TGCAGCGTTGTCGGGGGCGACACTGAAGCTTTCTTT
CSVVGGDTEAFF
>TRBV12-3/TRBV12-4|-|TRBJ2-3|-
TGTGCCAGCAGCTTGTATCATACGCAGTATTTT
CASSLYHTQYF
>TRBV5-4|-|TRBJ2-1|-
TGTGCCAGCAGCTTGGTCCTAGCCAACAATGAGCAGTTCTTC
CASSLVLANNEQFF
>TRBV7-2|-|TRBJ2-5|-
TGTGCCAGCAGCTTAGCGGCGGTACGGGCAGAGACCCAGTACTTC
CASSLAAVRAETQYF
>TRBV15|-|TRBJ1-5|-
TGTGCCACCAGCAGAATGGGGGACAATCAGCCCCAGCATTTT
CATSRMGDNQPQHF
>TRBV19|-|TRBJ1-3|-
TGTGCCAGTTTGGACCTGGGAAACACCATATATTTT
CASLDLGNTIYF
>TRBV9|-|TRBJ1-3|once
TGTGCCAGCAGCCATCCGACAGATGGAAACACCATATATTTT
CASSHPTDGNTIYF
>TRBV5-1|-|TRBJ2-6|-
TGCGCCAGCAGCTTGATGGTGCCCTCCTCTGGGGCCAACGTCCTGACTTTC
CASSLMVPSSGANVLTF
>TRBV11-2|TRBD1|TRBJ1-5|-
TGTGCCAGCAGCACCGGGACAGGTCTTCCCCAGCATTTT
CASSTGTGLPQHF
>TRBV5-6|-|TRBJ1-5|-
TGTGCCAGCAGCCTGAGATGGGATCAGCCCCAGCATTTT
CASSLRWDQPQHF
>TRBV4-1|TRBD1|TRBJ1-4|-
TGCGCCAGCAGCCAAGATAGGCCGGACAGGGGGTTATTGGCTAATGAAAAACTGTTTTTT
CASSQDRPDRGLLANEKLFF
>TRBV13|-|TRBJ2-2|-
TGTGCCAGCAGAGAAGGCCCCGGGGAGCTGTTTTTT
CASREGPGELFF
>TRBV6-5|-|TRBJ1-1|-
TGTGCCACCACAATGTGGAGGGCGGGCACTGAAGCTTTCTTT
CATTMWRAGTEAFF
>TRBV30|TRBD1|TRBJ1-1|-
TGTGCCTGGATTGGACAGGGGGCCACTGAAGCTTTCTTT
CAWIGQGATEAFF
>TRBV10-2|-|TRBJ1-5|-
TGCGCCAGCAAGGGGGGGGGAAATCAGCCCCAGCATTTT
CASKGGGNQPQHF
>TRBV18|-|TRBJ2-2|once
TGTGCCAGCTCACTTGGGACGGCGAACACCGGGGAGCTGTTTTTT
CASSLGTANTGELFF
>TRBV2|-|TRBJ1-3|-
TGTGCCAGCATGGAGAGGGGATACACCATATATTTT
CASMERGYTIYF
>TRBV9|-|TRBJ1-2|-
TGTGCCAGCAGCGTAGCTTTAGGTTCCCCTAACTATGGCTACACCTTC
CASSVALGSPNYGYTF
>TRBV19|-|TRBJ1-2|-
TGTGCCAGTACCAGACAAGGCACAGCCCGATCCTATGGCTACACCTTC
CASTRQGTARSYGYTF
>TRBV5-4|-|TRBJ2-6|-
TGTGCCAGCAGCCAAACTCAATTCACAGGGACTGGGGCCAACGTCCTGACTTTC
CASSQTQFTGTGANVLTF
>TRBV6-5|-|TRBJ1-1|few
TGTGCCAGCAGGCTGGCAGCCATCGCCACTGAAGCTTTCTTT
CASRLAAIATEAFF
>TRBV14|TRBD1|TRBJ2-7|-
TGTGCCAGCAGCCAAGATACGGTAAGGGACAGGGCCAACGAGCAGTACTTC
CASSQDTVRDRANEQYF
>TRBV7-8|-|TRBJ2-2|-
TGTGCCAGCAGCTTAGCGGGGCCCACCGGGGAGCTGTTTTTT
CASSLAGPTGELFF
>TRBV9|-|TRBJ2-3|few
TGTGCCAGCAGCCCAGCGGTTAGCTGGACAGATACGCAGTATTTT
CASSPAVSWTDTQYF
>TRBV7-9|TRBD2|TRBJ2-3|-
TGTGCCAGCAGCTTAATACTAGCGGGCCTCACAGATACGCAGTATTTT
CASSLILAGLTDTQYF
>TRBV6-5|TRBD1|TRBJ2-6|-
TGTGCCAGCAGTTACGGGACAGTCTCTGGGGCCAACGTCCTGACTTTC
CASSYGTVSGANVLTF
>TRBV11-2|-|TRBJ1-2|-
TGTGCCAGCCACGCCCCGGGACAAATTAACTATGGCTACACCTTC
CASHAPGQINYGYTF
>TRBV6-5|TRBD2|TRBJ2-7|-
TGTGCCAGCGTGTTAAGCGGGAGATCGTACGAGCAGTACTTC
CASVLSGRSYEQYF
>TRBV19|-|TRBJ1-1|-
TGTGCCAGTAGTCCTCACCAGGCCCCGACAGGGAACACTGAAGCTTTCTTT
CASSPHQAPTGNTEAFF
>TRBV19|TRBD1|TRBJ2-5|-
TGTGCCAGTAGTTACCAGACAGGGTCCTCGAGAGAGACCCAGTACTTC
CASSYQTGSSRETQYF
>TRBV29-1|-|TRBJ1-3|once
TGCAGCGTTGAAGAACCGCTCGGCAGGGGAATTGGAAACACCATATATTTT
CSVEEPLGRGIGNTIYF
>TRBV29-1|-|TRBJ2-3|-
TGCAGCGGACTCGAGCCAGATACGCAGTATTTT
CSGLEPDTQYF
>TRBV6-5|TRBD2|TRBJ2-5|-
TGTGCCAGCAGTTACTCGGGGGGGGGAGAGACCCAGTACTTC
CASSYSGGGETQYF
>TRBV5-1|-|TRBJ1-2|-
TGCGCCAGCAGCTTGCAGGGGTTCGACTATGGCTACACCTTC
CASSLQGFDYGYTF
>TRBV27|-|TRBJ2-6|-
TGTGCCAGCAGTCATCGGACAGCAGACGTCCTGACTTTC
CASSHRTADVLTF
>TRBV2|TRBD1|TRBJ1-1|-
TGTGCCAGCAGTATGGGACAGGGAGGCGCTGAAGCTTTCTTT
CASSMGQGGAEAFF
>TRBV7-9|TRBD2|TRBJ2-1|-
TGTGCCAGCAGCTTCCTAGCGGGAGCTAGCTCCTACAATGAGCAGTTCTTC
CASSFLAGASSYNEQFF
>TRBV12-5|-|TRBJ1-2|once
TGTGCTAGTGCCAGGGACCTCTATGGCTACACCTTC
CASARDLYGYTF
>TRBV9|-|TRBJ1-2|-
TGTGCCAGCAGCGTAGACGGGAACTATGGCTACACCTTC
CASSVDGNYGYTF
>TRBV28|TRBD1|TRBJ1-2|-
TGTGCCAGCAGCGGACAGGGGTTTAACTATGGCTACACCTTC
CASSGQGFNYGYTF
>TRBV5-1|-|TRBJ1-1|-
TGCGCCAGCAGCTTGGACGGGGGACGGAACACTGAAGCTTTCTTT
CASSLDGGRNTEAFF
>TRBV29-1|-|TRBJ2-1|-
TGCAGCGTTGATGGCTCCTCCTCCTACAATGAGCAGTTCTTC
CSVDGSSSYNEQFF
>TRBV19|-|TRBJ1-3|-
TGTGCCAGCGGCGAAACGATAGCCTCTGGAAACACCATATATTTT
CASGETIASGNTIYF
>TRBV7-9|-|TRBJ1-4|-
TGTGCCAGCAGCCCCATCGGGGGAACTAATGAAAAACTGTTTTTT
CASSPIGGTNEKLFF
>TRBV5-8|TRBD2|TRBJ2-2|-
TGTGCCAGCAGCCCCCGGACTAGCGGGAGGTTGGAGCTGTTTTTT
CASSPRTSGRLELFF
>TRBV7-2|-|TRBJ2-2|-
TGTGCCAGCAGCTTAGCAACAGGGTGGGCCGGGGAGCTGTTTTTT
CASSLATGWAGELFF
>TRBV9|-|TRBJ2-2|-
TGTGCCAGCAGCGTTGGAGGGGATCTGATCTCCGGGGAGCTGTTTTTT
CASSVGGDLISGELFF
>TRBV5-6|-|TRBJ1-5|once
TGTGCCAGCAGCTTTAAGGACAAGGCCCAGCATTTT
CASSFKDKAQHF
>TRBV7-8|TRBD1|TRBJ1-4|-
TGTGCCAGCAGCTTAGCGCAGGGGGAACTGTTTTTT
CASSLAQGELFF
>TRBV6-6|-|TRBJ1-3|-
TGTGCCAGCAGTCCCCAGGGAAGCCCGGGGAACACCATATATTTT
CASSPQGSPGNTIYF
>TRBV10-1|TRBD1|TRBJ2-2|-
TGCGCCAGCAGTGGAGGGACAGGTGGCACCGGGGAGCTGTTTTTT
CASSGGTGGTGELFF
>TRBV25-1|TRBD2|TRBJ2-7|-
TGTGCCAGCAAGGCCAGCGGGAGTCTGGACGAGCAGTACTTC
CASKASGSLDEQYF